Presented here are 18 T cell receptor beta chains from one specimen sequenced in a study of blood T cell repertoires in COVID-19. Only in-frame clones appear in the TCRdb table, and some are missing; sequencing was by immunoSEQ multiplex PCR. The repertoire has 200,000 to 250,000 clones, roughly nine tenths of them found once; the top ten carry approximately 3.1%. Sequenced material: PBMCs or T cells enriched from blood (not recorded which). These receptors were taken from a woman between 50 and 59 years old in a cohort exposed to, infected with or recovered from COVID-19 (not recorded which).

The CDR3 DNA sequence: TGTGCCAGCAGGGTGGACAGGGCAAATTCACCCCTCCACTTT. Amino acids: CASRVDRANSPLHF. V and J are TRBV2 and TRBJ1-6; TRBD1 agrees at 8 bases. V dropped 6 bases and J dropped 7; count of bases not matched to a gene: 5. The CDR3 has 14 residues. CDR1 and CDR2 from the germline V gene are SNHLY and FYNNEI.

This clone was counted between two and nine times. This chain connects TRBV7-2 to TRBJ1-5; D uncertain. V lost 3 bases and J 7 bases, leaving 10 bases between the germline ends. The CDR3 loop spans 13 amino acids. CDR1 is SGHTA and CDR2 is FQGNSA in the germline V gene. CDR3 sequence reads: CASSFNSLQPQHF. The CDR3 bases are TGTGCCAGCAGCTTCAATAGTTTGCAGCCCCAGCATTTT. Supplemented by reference TRBV7-2 and TRBJ1-5, the full variable domain reads GAGVSQSPSNKVTEKGKDVELRCDPISGHTALYWYRQSLGQGLEFLIYFQGNSAPDKSGLPSDRFSAERTGGSVSTLTIQRTQQEDSAVYLCASSFNSLQPQHFGDGTRLSIL.

The gene calls are TRBV11-2 and TRBJ2-7; 7 nucleotides agree with TRBD1. This CDR3 contains 16 residues. Unmatched junction bases numbered 12, after V lost 5 bases and J lost 2 bases. The germline V gene has CDR1 SGHAT and CDR2 FQNNGV. The CDR3 region has the DNA TGTGCCAGCAGCCCCCCCGCTTTCGGACAGGCCTACGAGCAGTACTTC. Its protein is CASSPPAFGQAYEQYF.

The chain couples TRBV5-4 to TRBJ2-3; 9 positions match TRBD1. V was clipped by 4 bases and J by 1 base; unmatched bases: 4. In germline, CDR1 is SGHNT, CDR2 YYREEE (reference sequence). The CDR3 covers 15 residues. CDR3: CASSQQGAGTDTQYF. CDR3 coding DNA: TGTGCCAGCAGCCAACAGGGGGCTGGCACAGATACGCAGTATTTT.

The chain employs TRBV2 and TRBJ1-1, with 8 nucleotides matching TRBD1. The CDR3 spans 13 residues. CDR1 is SNHLY, CDR2 FYNNEI, per germline. The V and J ends lost 5 bases and 4 bases, in that order; junction bases with no gene match: 3. CDR3 DNA: TGTGCCAGCAGTCGTACAGGGGGCACTGAAGCTTTCTTT. This encodes CASSRTGGTEAFF.

This chain uses TRBV7-2 with TRBJ2-5, with D perhaps TRBD2 (6 bases). The V and J ends lost 1 base and 4 bases respectively, with 13 bases between them. The CDR3 is made up of 15 amino acids. Germline CDR1 and CDR2: SGHTA and FQGNSA. In DNA form, the CDR3 reads TGTGCCAGCAGCTTAGACGCTGCGCGGGGAGAGACCCAGTACTTC. Its protein product is CASSLDAARGETQYF.

The chain recombines TRBV9 with TRBJ1-5; D remains unclear. The CDR3 covers 15 residues. CDR1 SGDLS and CDR2 YYNGEE come from the germline V gene. V lost 0 bases, J lost 7 bases, and 14 bases lay in between. The DNA for the CDR3 is TGTGCCAGCAGCGTAGCGGCAGGCCCTAGCCAGCCCCAGCATTTT. Protein sequence: CASSVAAGPSQPQHF.

The rearrangement uses TRBV5-8 and TRBJ1-2; tentative D call: TRBD1 (6 bases). Germline values: CDR1 SGHTS, CDR2 YDEGEE. The CDR3 runs 14 residues. V was shortened by 4 bases and J by 4 bases, with 14 bases between the two germline ends. The CDR3 sequence is CASSPTGNLYGYTF. The CDR3 DNA reads as TGTGCCAGCAGCCCCACAGGGAATCTCTATGGCTACACCTTC.

V usage is TRBV20-1 and J usage is TRBJ1-2; D is unclear. Trimming pared 4 bases from V and 8 bases from J, leaving 11 bases between. The CDR3 totals 11 residues. Germline CDR1 and CDR2: DFQATT and SNEGSKA (reference sequence). The CDR3 DNA follows: TGCAGTGCTAAGGCAGGATGGGGCTACACCTTC. Its translation is CSAKAGWGYTF.

This chain connects TRBV3-1 (or the pseudogene TRBV3-2) to TRBJ2-3; tentatively, D is TRBD2 (6 bases). CDR1 and CDR2 from the germline V gene are LGHDT and YNNKEL (reference sequence). The CDR3 is 18 amino acids. Trimming pared 0 bases from V and 1 base from J, leaving 17 bases between. CDR3 loop: CASSQDWRRDEGTDTQYF. CDR3 nucleotide sequence: TGTGCCAGCAGCCAAGATTGGAGGCGGGATGAAGGCACAGATACGCAGTATTTT.

This chain connects TRBV6-5 to TRBJ2-1; 8 bases are a match to TRBD2. The junction had 3 bases not matched to a gene; V was cut back by 2 bases and J by 0 bases. Germline CDR1 reads MNHEY; CDR2 reads SVGAGI. CDR3 length equals 16 residues. DNA of the CDR3: TGTGCCAGCAGTTACCCGGGAGGGGACTCCTACAATGAGCAGTTCTTC. It encodes CASSYPGGDSYNEQFF.

The chain is built from TRBV14 and TRBJ2-7; 11 positions match TRBD1. Per the germline V gene, CDR1 is SGHDN and CDR2 is FVKESK. This CDR3 region has 13 residues. Trimming removed 5 bases from V and 6 bases from J; junction bases left unmatched: 3. The CDR3 reads CASSEGTGGEQYF. CDR3 nucleotide sequence: TGTGCCAGCAGCGAGGGGACAGGGGGCGAGCAGTACTTC. The full variable domain, its missing parts supplied by reference TRBV14 and TRBJ2-7, is EAGVTQFPSHSVIEKGQTVTLRCDPISGHDNLYWYRRVMGKEIKFLLHFVKESKQDESGMPNNRFLAERTGGTYSTLKVQPAELEDSGVYFCASSEGTGGEQYFGPGTRLTVT.

The V and J genes are TRBV18 and TRBJ1-4; 8 bases map to TRBD1. The CDR3 loop spans 15 amino acids. Germline V gene lookup returns CDR1 KGHSH and CDR2 LQKENI. The V gene end was trimmed by 4 bases and the J gene end by 3 bases; junction bases not matched to a gene: 4. CDR3 sequence reads: CASSRQGASNEKLFF. For the CDR3, the DNA is TGTGCCAGCTCACGCCAGGGGGCGTCTAATGAAAAACTGTTTTTT.

The chain carries TRBV7-2 and TRBJ2-5; 11 bases agree with TRBD2. The V segment lost 3 bases and the J segment 4 bases; nucleotides outside the gene matches: 1. Germline-derived CDR1 and CDR2 are SGHTA and FQGNSA. The CDR3 length is 14 residues. The CDR3 bases are TGTGCCAGCAGCTTGGGACTAGCGGTAGAGACCCAGTACTTC. Translation: CASSLGLAVETQYF.

This sequence joins TRBV5-1 and TRBJ1-2; D not certain. CDR3 length: 13 residues. The germline V gene has CDR1 SGHRS and CDR2 YFSETQ. Trimming stripped 3 bases from V and 3 bases from J, with 9 bases between. The CDR3 loop reads CASSYDIYYGYTF. In DNA form, the CDR3 reads TGCGCCAGCAGCTACGACATTTACTATGGCTACACCTTC. The full variable domain, completed using reference TRBV5-1 and TRBJ1-2, is KAGVTQTPRYLIKTRGQQVTLSCSPISGHRSVSWYQQTPGQGLQFLFEYFSETQRNKGNFPGRFSGRQFSNSRSEMNVSTLELGDSALYLCASSYDIYYGYTFGSGTRLTVV.

The gene calls are TRBV18 and TRBJ2-1; a possible D gene is TRBD1 (6 bases). Germline V gene lookup returns CDR1 KGHSH and CDR2 LQKENI. Trimming removed 4 bases at V and 1 base at J, with 11 bases between. This CDR3 has 15 residues. CDR3 bases: TGTGCCAGCTCACTCCAGGGGTTTTCCTACAATGAGCAGTTCTTC. It translates to CASSLQGFSYNEQFF.

The chain is built from TRBV9 and TRBJ2-7; TRBD2 is a possible D gene (6 bases). CDR3 length: 17 amino acids. Germline assignment: CDR1 SGDLS and CDR2 YYNGEE. The V gene lost 2 bases and the J gene lost 0 bases, with 18 bases spanning the gap. CDR3 DNA sequence: TGTGCCAGCAGCGTCGGGCTTGGGGACGGGAGCTCCTACGAGCAGTACTTC. This translates into CASSVGLGDGSSYEQYF.

The chain couples TRBV5-4 to TRBJ1-2; D possibly corresponds to TRBD1 (5 bases). Germline V CDR1 and CDR2: SGHNT, YYREEE (reference sequence). There are 13 residues in the CDR3. Deletions cut 4 bases from V and 8 bases from J, with 15 bases between. This chain's CDR3 is CASSAAAGYGYTF. The CDR3 DNA reads TGTGCCAGCAGCGCTGCCGCAGGGTACGGCTACACCTTC.